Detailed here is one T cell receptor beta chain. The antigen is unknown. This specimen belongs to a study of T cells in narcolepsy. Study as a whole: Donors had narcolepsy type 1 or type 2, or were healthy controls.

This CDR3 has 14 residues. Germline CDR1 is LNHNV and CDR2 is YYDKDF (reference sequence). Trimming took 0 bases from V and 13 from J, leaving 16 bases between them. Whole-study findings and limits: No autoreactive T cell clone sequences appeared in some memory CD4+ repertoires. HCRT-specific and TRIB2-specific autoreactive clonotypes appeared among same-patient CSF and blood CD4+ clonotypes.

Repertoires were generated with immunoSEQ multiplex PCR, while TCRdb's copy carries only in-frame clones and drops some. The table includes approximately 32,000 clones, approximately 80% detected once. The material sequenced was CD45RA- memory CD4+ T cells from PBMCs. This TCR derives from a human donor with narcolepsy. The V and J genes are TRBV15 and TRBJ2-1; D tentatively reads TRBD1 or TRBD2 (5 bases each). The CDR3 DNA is TGTGCCACCAGCAGAGAGAAGGGGCGGGCATTACAGTTCTTC. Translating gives CATSREKGRALQFF.